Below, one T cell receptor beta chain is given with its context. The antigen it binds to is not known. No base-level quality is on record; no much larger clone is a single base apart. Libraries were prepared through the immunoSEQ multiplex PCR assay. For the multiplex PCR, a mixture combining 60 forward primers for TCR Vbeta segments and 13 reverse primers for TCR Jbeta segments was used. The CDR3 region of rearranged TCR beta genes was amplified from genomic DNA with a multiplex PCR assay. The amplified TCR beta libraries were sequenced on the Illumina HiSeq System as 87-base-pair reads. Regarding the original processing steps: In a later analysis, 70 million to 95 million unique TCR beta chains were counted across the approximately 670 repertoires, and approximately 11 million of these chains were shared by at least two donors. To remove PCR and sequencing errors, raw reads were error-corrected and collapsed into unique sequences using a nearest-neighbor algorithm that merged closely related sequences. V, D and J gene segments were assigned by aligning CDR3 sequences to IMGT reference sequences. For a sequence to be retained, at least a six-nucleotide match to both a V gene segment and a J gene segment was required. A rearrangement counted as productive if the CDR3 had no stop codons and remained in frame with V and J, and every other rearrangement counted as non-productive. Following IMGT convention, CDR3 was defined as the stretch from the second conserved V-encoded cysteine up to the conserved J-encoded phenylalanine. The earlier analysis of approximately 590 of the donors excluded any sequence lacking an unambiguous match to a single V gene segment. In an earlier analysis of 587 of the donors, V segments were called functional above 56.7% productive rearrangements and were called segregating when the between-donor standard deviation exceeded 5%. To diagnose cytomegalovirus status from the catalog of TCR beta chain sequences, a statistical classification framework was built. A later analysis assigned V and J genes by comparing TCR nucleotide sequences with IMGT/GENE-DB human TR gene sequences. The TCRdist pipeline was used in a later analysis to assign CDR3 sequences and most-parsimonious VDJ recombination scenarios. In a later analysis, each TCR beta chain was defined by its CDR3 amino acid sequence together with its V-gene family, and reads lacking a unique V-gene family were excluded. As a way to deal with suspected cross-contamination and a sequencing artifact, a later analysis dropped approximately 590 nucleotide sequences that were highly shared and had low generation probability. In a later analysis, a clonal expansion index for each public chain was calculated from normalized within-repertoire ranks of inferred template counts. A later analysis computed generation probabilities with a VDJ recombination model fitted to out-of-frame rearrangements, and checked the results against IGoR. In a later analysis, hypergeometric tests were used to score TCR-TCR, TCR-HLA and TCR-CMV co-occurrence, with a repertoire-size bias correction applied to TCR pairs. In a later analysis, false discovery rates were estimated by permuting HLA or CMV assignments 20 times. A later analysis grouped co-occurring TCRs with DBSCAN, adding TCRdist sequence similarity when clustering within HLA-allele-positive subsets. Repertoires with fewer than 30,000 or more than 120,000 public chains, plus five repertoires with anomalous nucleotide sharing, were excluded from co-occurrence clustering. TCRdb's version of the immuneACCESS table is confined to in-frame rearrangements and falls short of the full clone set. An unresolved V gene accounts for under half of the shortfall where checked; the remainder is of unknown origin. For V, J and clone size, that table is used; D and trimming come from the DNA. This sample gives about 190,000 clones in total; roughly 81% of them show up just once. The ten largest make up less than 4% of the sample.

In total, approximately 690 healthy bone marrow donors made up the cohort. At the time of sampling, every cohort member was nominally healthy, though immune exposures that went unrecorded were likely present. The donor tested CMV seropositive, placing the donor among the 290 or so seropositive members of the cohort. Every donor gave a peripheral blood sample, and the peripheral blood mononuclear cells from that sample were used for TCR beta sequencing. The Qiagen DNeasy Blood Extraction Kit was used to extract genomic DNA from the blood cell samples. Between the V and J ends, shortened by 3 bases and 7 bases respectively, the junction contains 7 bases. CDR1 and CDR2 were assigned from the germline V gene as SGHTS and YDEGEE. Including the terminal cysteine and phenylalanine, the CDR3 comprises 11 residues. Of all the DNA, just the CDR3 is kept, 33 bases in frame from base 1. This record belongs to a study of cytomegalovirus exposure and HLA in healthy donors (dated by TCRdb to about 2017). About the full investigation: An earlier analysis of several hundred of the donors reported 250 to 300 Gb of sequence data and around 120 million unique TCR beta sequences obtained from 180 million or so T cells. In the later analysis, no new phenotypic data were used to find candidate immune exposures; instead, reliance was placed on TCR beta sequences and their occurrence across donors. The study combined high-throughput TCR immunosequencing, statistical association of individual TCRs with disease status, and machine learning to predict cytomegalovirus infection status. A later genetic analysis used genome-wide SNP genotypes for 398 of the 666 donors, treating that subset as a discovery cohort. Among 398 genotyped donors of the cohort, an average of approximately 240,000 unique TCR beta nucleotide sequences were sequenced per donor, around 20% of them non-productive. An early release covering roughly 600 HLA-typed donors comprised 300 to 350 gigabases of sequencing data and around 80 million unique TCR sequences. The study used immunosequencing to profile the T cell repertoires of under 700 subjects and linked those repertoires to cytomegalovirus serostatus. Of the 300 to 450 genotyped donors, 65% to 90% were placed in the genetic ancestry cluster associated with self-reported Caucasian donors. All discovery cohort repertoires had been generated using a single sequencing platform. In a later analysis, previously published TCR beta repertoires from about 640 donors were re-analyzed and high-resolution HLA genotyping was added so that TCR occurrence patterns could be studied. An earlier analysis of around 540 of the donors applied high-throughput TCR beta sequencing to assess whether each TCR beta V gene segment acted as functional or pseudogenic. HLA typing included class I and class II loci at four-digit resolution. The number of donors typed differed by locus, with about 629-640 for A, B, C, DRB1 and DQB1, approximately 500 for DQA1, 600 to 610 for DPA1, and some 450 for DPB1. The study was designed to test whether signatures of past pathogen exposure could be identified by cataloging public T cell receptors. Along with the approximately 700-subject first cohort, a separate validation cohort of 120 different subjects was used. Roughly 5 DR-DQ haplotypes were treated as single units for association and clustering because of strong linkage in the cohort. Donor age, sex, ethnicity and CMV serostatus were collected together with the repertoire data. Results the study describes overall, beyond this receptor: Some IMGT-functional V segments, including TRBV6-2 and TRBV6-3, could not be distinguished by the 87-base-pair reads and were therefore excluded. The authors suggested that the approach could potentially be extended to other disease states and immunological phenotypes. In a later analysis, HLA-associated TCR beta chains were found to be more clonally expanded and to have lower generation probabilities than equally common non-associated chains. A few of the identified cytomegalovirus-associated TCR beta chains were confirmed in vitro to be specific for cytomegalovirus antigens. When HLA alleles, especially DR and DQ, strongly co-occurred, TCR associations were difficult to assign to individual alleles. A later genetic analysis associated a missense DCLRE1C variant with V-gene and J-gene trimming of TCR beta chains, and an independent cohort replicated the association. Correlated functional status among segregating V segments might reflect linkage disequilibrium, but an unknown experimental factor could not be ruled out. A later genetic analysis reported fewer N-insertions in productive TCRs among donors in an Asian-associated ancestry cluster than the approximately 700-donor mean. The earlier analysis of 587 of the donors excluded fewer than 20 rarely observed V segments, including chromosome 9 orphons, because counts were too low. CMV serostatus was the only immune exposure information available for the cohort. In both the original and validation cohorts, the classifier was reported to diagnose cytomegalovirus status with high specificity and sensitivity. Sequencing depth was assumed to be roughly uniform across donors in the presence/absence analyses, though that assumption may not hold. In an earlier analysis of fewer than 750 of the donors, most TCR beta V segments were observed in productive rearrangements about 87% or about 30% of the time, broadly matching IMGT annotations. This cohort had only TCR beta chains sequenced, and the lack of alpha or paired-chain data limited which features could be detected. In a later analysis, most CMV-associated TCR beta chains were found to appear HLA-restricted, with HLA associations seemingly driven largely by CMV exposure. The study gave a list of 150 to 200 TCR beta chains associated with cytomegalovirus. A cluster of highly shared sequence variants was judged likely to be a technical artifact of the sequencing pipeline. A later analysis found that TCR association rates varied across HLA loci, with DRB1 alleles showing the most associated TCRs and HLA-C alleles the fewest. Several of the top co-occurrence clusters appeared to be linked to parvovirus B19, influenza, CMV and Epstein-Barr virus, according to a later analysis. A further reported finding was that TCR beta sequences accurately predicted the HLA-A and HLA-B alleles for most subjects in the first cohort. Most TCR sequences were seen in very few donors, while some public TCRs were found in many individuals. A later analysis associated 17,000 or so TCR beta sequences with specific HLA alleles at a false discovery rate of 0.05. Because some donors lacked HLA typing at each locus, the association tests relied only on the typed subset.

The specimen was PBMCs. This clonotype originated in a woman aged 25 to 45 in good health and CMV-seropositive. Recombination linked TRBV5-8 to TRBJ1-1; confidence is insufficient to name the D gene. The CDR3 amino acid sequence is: CASSSPGEAFF. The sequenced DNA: TGTGCCAGCAGCTCCCCCGGTGAAGCTTTCTTT.